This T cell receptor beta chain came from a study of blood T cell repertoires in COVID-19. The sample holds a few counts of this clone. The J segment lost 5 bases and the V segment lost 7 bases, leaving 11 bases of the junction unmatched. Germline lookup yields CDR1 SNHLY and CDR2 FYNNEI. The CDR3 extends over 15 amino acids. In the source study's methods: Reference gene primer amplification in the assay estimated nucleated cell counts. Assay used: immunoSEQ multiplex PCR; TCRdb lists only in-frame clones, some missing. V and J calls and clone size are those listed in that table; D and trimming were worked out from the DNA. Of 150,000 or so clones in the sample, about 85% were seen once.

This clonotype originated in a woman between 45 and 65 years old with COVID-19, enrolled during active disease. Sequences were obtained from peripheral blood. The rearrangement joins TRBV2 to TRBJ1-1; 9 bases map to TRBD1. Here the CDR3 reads CASNVQGARRTEAFF. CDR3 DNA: TGTGCCAGCAACGTACAGGGGGCGAGGAGGACTGAAGCTTTCTTT.